This TCR beta chain was identified during a study of blood T cell repertoires in COVID-19. As for the study in general: Material from acute and convalescent COVID-19 was sourced from the United States, Italy and Spain. The analysed material was cDNA or gDNA that came from T cells, B-cell-depleted T cells, or PBMCs.

Authors' methods: Reference gene primer amplification yielded estimated nucleated cell counts. Here immunoSEQ multiplex PCR was the method, and the copy in TCRdb shows in-frame clones only, minus some. The DNA gave D and trimming, while V, J and clone size come from that table. Of some 150,000 clones listed, 89% are singletons. Germline CDR1 is LNHDA and CDR2 is SQIVND (reference sequence). With 7 bases removed from V and 2 bases from J, the gap between germline ends came to 9 bases. This CDR3 contains 12 residues. Sequenced: peripheral blood. The sequence was collected from a man aged 60-69 years with acute or convalescent COVID-19. The J gene is TRBJ2-7, the V gene TRBV19, with D possibly matching TRBD1 (5 bases). The CDR3 loop reads CASKDRTYEQYF. The CDR3 nucleotides read TGTGCCAGTAAAGACAGAACCTACGAGCAGTACTTC. Combining the CDR3 with reference TRBV19 and TRBJ2-7 gives the whole variable domain DGGITQSPKYLFRKEGQNVTLSCEQNLNHDAMYWYRQDPGQGLRLIYYSQIVNDFQKGDIAEGYSVSREKKESFPLTVTSAQKNPTAFYLCASKDRTYEQYFGPGTRLTVT.